This T cell receptor (beta chain) was identified during a study of T cells after yellow fever vaccination. This CDR3 region has 14 residues. CDR1 is SGHVS, CDR2 FQNEAQ, per germline. V lost 5 bases and J lost 8, with 16 bases in between. A 5'RACE template-switching step, the method used to make TCR cDNA, added a universal primer site and UMIs. TCRdb re-derived calls from the 5' RACE reads in MiXCR, one entry per CDR3 protein. The sample yields 150,000 to 200,000 distinct CDR3 sequences, approximately 11% seen once. The material sequenced was CD8+ T cells sorted from PBMCs, taken 15 days after the yellow fever booster vaccination. V is TRBV7-8 and J is TRBJ2-1; D unclear. The origin of this receptor is a young man who received the YFV17D yellow fever vaccine. DNA for the CDR3: TGTGCCAGCAGCCCTGGGATACGTTTGCATGAGCAGTTCTTC. Its translation is CASSPGIRLHEQFF. Full variable domain (remainder filled in from reference TRBV7-8 and TRBJ2-1): GAGVSQSPRYKVAKRGQDVALRCDPISGHVSLFWYQQALGQGPEFLTYFQNEAQLDKSGLPSDRFFAERPEGSVSTLKIQRTQQEDSAVYLCASSPGIRLHEQFFGPGTRLTVL.